The entry below gives a single T cell receptor beta chain sequence along with its context. Its binding antigen is unknown. Just one base apart from a much larger clone, this may be a read error. The library was obtained by multiplex PCR. Sequencing was carried out with an Illumina HiSeq 2500. TCRbeta libraries were built by three rounds of nested PCR using primers (Table S4), following protocols modified from ARM-PCR. Before sequencing, PCR products in the 200-500 bp range were cut out of the gel and cleaned up using the QIAquick gel extraction kit. In the source study's methods: Trimmomatic was used to clean the reads, FLASH merged the cleaned reads into complete CDR3 sequences, and MiTCR assigned the sequences to V(D)J germline segments. Clonal diversity was computed as the inverse Simpson's index with VDJtools. In-frame sequences without a premature stop codon were defined as productive reads. The public reads were quality trimmed at Q25 with fastp and then assembled into clones with MiXCR by TCRdb, keeping productive beta chains. Under each unique CDR3 protein, matching rows form one entry showing the most common genes and DNA. TCRdb's processing, not the authors', yielded these V and J calls. For this sample the table gives more than 85,000 distinct CDR3 sequences, of which 62% were detected only once. The top ten constitute around 19% of the sample.

The sample originates from a study of tumor and adjacent non-tumor tissue in lung cancer (dated by TCRdb to the late 2010s). General notes on the study: The cohort included some 11 adenocarcinoma, 2 squamous cell carcinoma and 1 small cell lung cancer patients. The roughly 15 enrolled patients, of whom approximately 10 were men and 5 were women, were aged 31 to 76 years and were diagnosed with TNM stage I to III disease. A total of some 130,000,000 productive TCRbeta reads were generated by sequencing, corresponding to an average of roughly 4 million reads per sample. Using bulk TCRbeta repertoires from 15 lung cancer patients, the study set lung tumor tissue side by side with matched distant non-tumor lung tissue. About 30 paired specimens, one tumor and one normal lung sample per patient, were profiled by TCRbeta CDR3 sequencing.

RNA was extracted from bulk unsorted tissue and checked for quality with a NanoDrop ND-1000 and an Agilent 2100. Normal lung samples were distant non-tumor tissue taken more than 3 cm from the tumor edge. Donors were newly diagnosed lung cancer patients admitted for thoracic surgery in China between August and November 2014, without prior chemotherapy. Patients who had received previous radiotherapy or chemotherapy, or who had another concurrent cancer, were excluded from the study. Surgical tissue pieces of about 1-2.2 cm3 were preserved in RNAlater solution and stored at -80 °C until use. For CDR1 and CDR2, the germline V gene (reference sequence) lists SGHNT and YYREEE. The cysteine opens and the phenylalanine closes a CDR3 of 14 amino acids. The retained sequence is limited to the CDR3, 42 bases, with the frame set at the first base. The investigation overall reported the following: Only around 15 patients were included in the cohort, and the need for larger samples and more detailed clinical data was noted by the authors. TCR diversity was significantly higher in younger patients, and greater tumor TCR diversity was associated with shorter overall survival and shorter disease-free survival. Neither the sequencing platform nor unique molecular identifiers are named or mentioned anywhere in the methods. Significantly higher TCR diversity (inverse Simpson) was observed in tumor tissue than in normal lung tissue (roughly 470 vs 170, P = 0.0075, Mann-Whitney U test). In normal lung, the top 100 clones accounted for a significantly larger cumulative share of the repertoire than in tumor tissue. Because peripheral blood was not sequenced, blood TCRbeta repertoires in the lung cancer patients of the study were not examined.

Sequencing was performed on distant non-tumor lung tissue. The rearrangement combines TRBV5-4 with TRBJ2-4, and perhaps TRBD2 as D gene, on 5 matching bases. This sequence originates from a man in his 60s with non-small cell lung cancer. The CDR3 is CATSPRGSKNIQYF. The sequenced DNA is TGTGCCACCAGCCCTCGCGGGTCCAAAAACATTCAGTACTTC.